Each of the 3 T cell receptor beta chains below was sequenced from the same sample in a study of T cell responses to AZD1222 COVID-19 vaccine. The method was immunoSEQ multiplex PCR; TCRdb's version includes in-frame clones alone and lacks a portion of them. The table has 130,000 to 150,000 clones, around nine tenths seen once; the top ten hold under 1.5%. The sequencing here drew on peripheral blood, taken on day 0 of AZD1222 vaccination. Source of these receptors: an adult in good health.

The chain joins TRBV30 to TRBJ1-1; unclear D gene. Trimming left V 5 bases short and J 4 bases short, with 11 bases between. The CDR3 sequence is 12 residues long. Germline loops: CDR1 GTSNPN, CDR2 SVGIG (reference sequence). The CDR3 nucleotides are TGTGCCTGGGGGAGGCAGAGCACTGAAGCTTTCTTT. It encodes CAWGRQSTEAFF.

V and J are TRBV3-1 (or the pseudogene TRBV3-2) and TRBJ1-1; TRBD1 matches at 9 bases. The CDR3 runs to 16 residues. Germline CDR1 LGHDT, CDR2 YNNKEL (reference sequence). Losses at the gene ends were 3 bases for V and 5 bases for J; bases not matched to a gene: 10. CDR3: CASSHSDRGGGTEAFF. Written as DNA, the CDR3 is TGTGCCAGCAGCCACTCGGACAGGGGAGGTGGGACTGAAGCTTTCTTT.

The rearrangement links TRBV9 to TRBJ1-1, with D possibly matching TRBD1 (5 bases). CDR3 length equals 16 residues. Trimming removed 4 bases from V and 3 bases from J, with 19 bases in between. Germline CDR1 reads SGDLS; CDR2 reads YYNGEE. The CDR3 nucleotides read TGTGCCAGCAGCCCTCCCGACCGGGGGTTGCACACTGAAGCTTTCTTT. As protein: CASSPPDRGLHTEAFF. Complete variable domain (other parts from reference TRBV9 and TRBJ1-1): DSGVTQTPKHLITATGQRVTLRCSPRSGDLSVYWYQQSLDQGLQFLIQYYNGEERAKGNILERFSAQQFPDLHSELNLSSLELGDSALYFCASSPPDRGLHTEAFFGQGTRLTVV.